These 6 T cell receptor beta chains were all obtained from the same sample, sequenced in a study of a mutant IDH1 vaccine in newly diagnosed glioma. Time point described: week 35, safety follow-up. In the vaccine, a single dose held 300 ug of the mutant IDH1 20-mer peptide, along with topical imiquimod. Antigens of these TCRs are unknown. Assay: immunoSEQ multiplex PCR; the TCRdb copy retains only in-frame clones and omits some. The sample holds roughly 60,000 clones, roughly 76% seen once. The sequencing used PBMCs, collected from a glioma patient whose treatment included an IDH1 peptide vaccine. These receptors were obtained from a man in his forties with glioma.

There are a few counts of this clone. The CDR3 is CAWRETGQLSHFGFF. CDR3 DNA sequence: TGTGCCTGGAGGGAGACCGGACAGCTAAGCCACTTTGGTTTCTTT. The V gene is TRBV30, the J gene TRBJ1-1, with D tentatively TRBD1 (6 bases). The CDR3 runs 15 residues. Trimming removed 3 bases from V and 13 bases from J, with 27 bases in between. CDR1 GTSNPN and CDR2 SVGIG come from the germline V gene (reference sequence).

This clone has only one observation. The chain employs TRBV4-1 and TRBJ2-4, with TRBD2 matching 10 bases. The CDR3 spans 11 residues. The V gene end was trimmed by 8 bases and the J gene end by 16 bases; junction bases not matched to a gene: 8. From germline, CDR1 is MGHRA and CDR2 YSYEKL. CDR3 sequence: CASGAGGSEYF. The CDR3 nucleotides are TGCGCCAGCGGAGCGGGGGGGTCTGAATACTTC.

CDR3 loop: CATRPSADSYEQYF. CDR3 nucleotide sequence: TGTGCCACGAGACCCTCGGCAGACTCCTACGAGCAGTACTTC. The chain carries TRBV15 and TRBJ2-7; D not certain. Germline V gives CDR1 LNHNV, CDR2 YYDKDF (reference sequence). This CDR3 has 14 residues. Trimming took off 9 bases at V and 0 bases at J, with 15 bases between the two ends.

The CDR3 protein is CASSLRDRVVGQPQHF. CDR3 sequence (DNA): TGTGCCAGCTCACTCCGGGACAGGGTAGTTGGTCAGCCCCAGCATTTT. J is TRBJ1-5 and V is TRBV18; 9 positions agree with TRBD1. CDR1 KGHSH and CDR2 LQKENI come from the germline V gene. This CDR3 has 16 residues. Losses at the gene ends were 4 bases for V and 6 bases for J; bases not matched to a gene: 10.

The chain joins TRBV6-5 to TRBJ1-5; D may be TRBD1 (5 bases). CDR1 is MNHEY and CDR2 is SVGAGI in the germline V gene. CDR3 size: 15 residues. Trimming removed 6 bases at V and 1 base at J, with 13 bases between. The CDR3 bases are TGTGCCAGCAGCACGGGGTGGGGGAGCAATCAGCCCCAGCATTTT. This translates into CASSTGWGSNQPQHF.

The V call is TRBV7-2, the J call TRBJ2-5; D perhaps matches TRBD1 (5 bases). Per germline, CDR1 SGHTA and CDR2 FQGNSA. V was cut by 5 bases and J by 5 bases, with 18 bases left in between. The CDR3 sequence is 15 residues long. The CDR3: CASSADPGSLETQYF. Written as DNA, the CDR3 is TGTGCCAGCAGCGCCGACCCAGGGTCGTTGGAGACCCAGTACTTC.